This T cell receptor (beta chain) was sequenced during a study of T-cell reconstitution after alpha-beta-depleted transplantation in children. Study results and limitations: Several patients had high TCRbeta diversity at day 60; it came from surviving recipient T cells and thymic progenitors. The study reportedly traced alpha-beta T cells about two months after transplant to several hundred expanded graft clones. Fresh T-cell production supplied most of the T-cell counts and diversity seen one year after transplant.

Unique molecular identifiers featured in how the TCRbeta library was prepared. TCRdb itself ran the PCR reads through MiXCR, one entry per CDR3 protein. The sample records about 60,000 distinct CDR3 sequences, 40% to 55% being singletons. Remarks on this clonotype: Antigen: not known.

The CDR3 sequence is 17 residues long. Trimming shortened V by 1 base and J by 0 bases, and 14 bases separated the two germline ends. Germline CDR1 and CDR2: SGHDT and YYEEEE. The specimen comprised PBMCs, mostly from graft donor cells, sampled 360 days after TCRalphabeta/CD19-depleted stem cell transplant. The chain uses TRBV5-6 and TRBJ2-1; D is ambiguous. The receptor's source is a male patient aged 10 to 17 who had a stem cell transplant for acute lymphoblastic leukemia, so the T cells may come from the graft donor. CDR3 DNA sequence: TGTGCCAGCAGCTTGTTGTTCTTAAGGGTCTCCTACAATGAGCAGTTCTTC. Amino acids: CASSLLFLRVSYNEQFF.